This T cell receptor beta chain originates from a study of cytomegalovirus exposure and HLA in healthy donors. Study-wide context: For the 300 to 450 genotyped donors, about 79% fell within the Caucasian-associated ancestry cluster.

Regarding the study as a whole: The study designated roughly 160 TCR beta chains cytomegalovirus-associated. Productive rates of about 87% or about 30% were seen for most TCR beta V segments in an earlier analysis.

Primers: 60 Vbeta forward and 13 Jbeta reverse. Data came from immunoSEQ multiplex PCR; TCRdb stores just in-frame clones and leaves some out. The table lists under 250,000 clones, approximately 80% of them singletons. V was pared by 4 bases and J by 7 bases, with 17 bases between. The CDR3 length is 14 residues. CDR1 SGHDT and CDR2 YYEEEE come from the germline V gene. Concerning this clone: Its antigen remains unidentified.

The source material was PBMCs. This chain joins TRBV5-6 and TRBJ1-2; D is unresolved. This TCR was recovered from a boy aged 2 to 10 in good health and CMV-seronegative. CDR3: CASSRGGAGGGYTF. The CDR3 nucleotides read TGTGCCAGCAGCCGGGGTGGAGCCGGAGGTGGCTACACCTTC.